This TCR beta chain was captured by sequencing in a study of sequential checkpoint blockade in melanoma. Profiling relied on immunoSEQ multiplex PCR, and the TCRdb table lists in-frame clones only, not all of them. This table has about 12,000 clones, about a quarter appearing once. The sample's treatment: randomized to nivolumab then ipilimumab (arm A) or the reverse (arm B). The specimen was tumor tissue (inferred from file names), collected from a patient given nivolumab and ipilimumab in sequence. This TCR derives from a human donor with melanoma.

The DNA of the CDR3 is TGTGCCAGCAGCTTTGCCCGCGGGGGGGCCCAAGAGACCCAGTACTTC. Amino acid sequence: CASSFARGGAQETQYF. V is TRBV12-1 and J is TRBJ2-5; TRBD2 reflects the table's D call only, with no check against the DNA. TRBV12-1 is reported as a pseudogene. CDR3 length: 16 residues.